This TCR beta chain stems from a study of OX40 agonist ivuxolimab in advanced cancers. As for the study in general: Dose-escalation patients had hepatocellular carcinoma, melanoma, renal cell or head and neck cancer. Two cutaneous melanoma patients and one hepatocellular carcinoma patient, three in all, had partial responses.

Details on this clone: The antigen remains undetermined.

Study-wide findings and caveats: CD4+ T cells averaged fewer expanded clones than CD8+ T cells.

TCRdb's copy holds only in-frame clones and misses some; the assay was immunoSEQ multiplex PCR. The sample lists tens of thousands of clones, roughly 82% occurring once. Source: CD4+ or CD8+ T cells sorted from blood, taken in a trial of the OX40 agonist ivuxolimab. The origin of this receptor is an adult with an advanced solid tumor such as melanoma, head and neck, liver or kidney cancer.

The CDR3 DNA reads as TGCGCCAGCAGCCAAAACGAGGGCTGGGACACTGAAGCTTTCTTT. It codes for CASSQNEGWDTEAFF. The chain joins TRBV4-1 to TRBJ1-1; D unclear. CDR3 length equals 15 residues. The germline gives CDR1 MGHRA, CDR2 YSYEKL. V dropped 2 bases and J dropped 3 bases, with 13 bases sitting between them.